This T cell receptor (beta chain) appears in the sequencing data of a study of blood T cell repertoires in COVID-19. Some clones are missing from TCRdb's copy, which holds only in-frame ones; the method was immunoSEQ multiplex PCR. The sample records around 20,000 clones, 85% to 90% being singletons. Germline-derived CDR1 and CDR2 are MDHEN and SYDVKM. V trimming: 5 bases; J trimming: 4 bases; junction bases outside the gene matches: 7. This CDR3 has 15 amino acids. Sequencing used peripheral blood. The receptor comes from a human donor in a cohort sampled during active COVID-19. The rearrangement joins TRBV28 to TRBJ1-4, with 7 nucleotides matching TRBD1. The CDR3 loop reads CASSPPGQLNEKLFF. In nucleotides, the CDR3 is TGTGCCAGCAGTCCGCCGGGACAGCTTAATGAAAAACTGTTTTTT.